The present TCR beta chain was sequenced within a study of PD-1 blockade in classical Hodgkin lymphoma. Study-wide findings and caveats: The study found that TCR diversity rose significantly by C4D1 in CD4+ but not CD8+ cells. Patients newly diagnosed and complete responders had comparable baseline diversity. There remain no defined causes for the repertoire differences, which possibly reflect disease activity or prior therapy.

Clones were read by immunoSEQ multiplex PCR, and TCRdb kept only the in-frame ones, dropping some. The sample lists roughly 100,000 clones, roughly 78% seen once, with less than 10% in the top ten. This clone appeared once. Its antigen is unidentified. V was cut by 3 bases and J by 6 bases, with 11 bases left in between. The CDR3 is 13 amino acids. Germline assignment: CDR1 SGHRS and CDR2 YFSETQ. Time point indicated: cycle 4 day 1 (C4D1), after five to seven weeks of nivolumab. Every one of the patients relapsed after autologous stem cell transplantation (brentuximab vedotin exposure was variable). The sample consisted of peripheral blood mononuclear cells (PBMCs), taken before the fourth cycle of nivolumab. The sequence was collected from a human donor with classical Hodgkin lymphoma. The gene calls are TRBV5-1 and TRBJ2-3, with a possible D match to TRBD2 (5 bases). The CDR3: CASSSPSSDTQYF. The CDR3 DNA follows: TGCGCCAGCAGCTCCCCTAGCAGCGATACGCAGTATTTT. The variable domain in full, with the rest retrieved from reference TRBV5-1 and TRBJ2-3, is KAGVTQTPRYLIKTRGQQVTLSCSPISGHRSVSWYQQTPGQGLQFLFEYFSETQRNKGNFPGRFSGRQFSNSRSEMNVSTLELGDSALYLCASSSPSSDTQYFGPGTRLTVL.